This TCR beta chain derives from a study of human thymus T cells. Clones were sequenced by immunoSEQ multiplex PCR, and TCRdb holds only the in-frame ones, with some missing. The sample lists about 43,000 clones; over 90% were seen once. The CDR3 length is 13 residues. The germline CDR1 and CDR2 sequences are SGDLS and YYNGEE. Trimming stripped 4 bases from V and 3 bases from J, with 9 bases between. This receptor was obtained from a girl less than two years old with a congenital heart defect but otherwise immunologically healthy. The sequencing input was blood. The rearrangement joins TRBV9 to TRBJ2-3; D is unresolved. The CDR3 DNA is TGTGCCAGCAGCTCCAGCCGGACAGATACGCAGTATTTT. Amino acids: CASSSSRTDTQYF.